The entry below gives a single T cell receptor beta chain sequence along with its context. Its antigen is unidentified. This entry belongs to a study of TIL therapy for anti-PD-1-resistant metastatic lung cancer. In the study overall: Tumors were harvested before any PD-1/PD-L1 blockade. Broader study findings: This highly selected cohort may not generalize to typical lung cancer patients.

CDR1 and CDR2 from the germline V gene are KGHSH and LQKENI. The J segment lost 4 bases and the V segment lost 5 bases, leaving 7 bases of the junction unmatched. The CDR3 length is 15 residues. The immunoSEQ assay was v3. Each library reached about 2.1 million read pairs, or roughly 5-6.5 million at deep level. Libraries were prepared by immunoSEQ multiplex PCR; TCRdb keeps only in-frame clonotypes and omits some of them. Found here are about 20,000 clones, 83% of them singletons; the top ten hold around 2.2%. Time point reported: pre-treatment sample, taken before nivolumab and TIL therapy. Source: blood, taken at baseline. This rearrangement joins TRBV18 to TRBJ2-2; 7 bases are shared with TRBD1. The sequence derives from a person aged 25 to 80 with non-small cell lung cancer. The DNA for the CDR3 is TGTGCCAGCTCATCCCGGGACAGACTCACCGGGGAGCTGTTTTTT. Translated, it gives CASSSRDRLTGELFF.